These 24 T cell receptor beta chains share one sample of origin, sequenced in a study of T cell repertoires in cytomegalovirus infection. Each CDR3 protein is one row after TCRdb ran MiXCR on the reads. This table holds 600,000 to 700,000 distinct CDR3 sequences, about 33% found once. Antigens of these TCRs are unknown. Here the sequenced sample was cultured PBMCs, taken from culture after CMV antigen stimulation. The source is a human donor in good health (CMV status not recorded). Some clones in this sample may be carry-over from other donors' samples.

CDR3 nucleotide sequence: TGCAGTGCTAGACTCGCAGGGGGATTAGATACGCAGTATTTT. Its translation is CSARLAGGLDTQYF. The chain uses TRBV20-1 and TRBJ2-3; 7 nucleotides match TRBD1. Germline V lookup: CDR1 DFQATT, CDR2 SNEGSKA (reference sequence). CDR3 length: 14 residues. J gave up 5 bases and V 2 bases, and 7 bases lay outside the gene matches.

The chain is built from TRBV7-9 and TRBJ1-5, with 7 bases aligning to TRBD1. The germline V gene has CDR1 SEHNR and CDR2 FQNEAQ (reference sequence). V shed 1 base, J shed 3 bases, and the junction held 6 bases outside the gene matches. CDR3 length: 16 residues. The CDR3 reads CASSLGTGVPNQPQHF. CDR3 in DNA: TGTGCCAGCAGCTTAGGTACAGGGGTCCCCAATCAGCCCCAGCATTTT.

This chain joins TRBV19 and TRBJ1-1, with TRBD1 identical over 7 bases. This CDR3 has 15 residues. The V gene end was trimmed by 7 bases and the J gene end by 2 bases; junction bases not matched to a gene: 10. Germline CDR1 LNHDA, CDR2 SQIVND (reference sequence). In DNA form, the CDR3 reads TGTGCCAGTAAGCTACAGGGGCATAGAAACACTGAAGCTTTCTTT. It codes for CASKLQGHRNTEAFF.

The rearrangement uses TRBV7-8 and TRBJ2-1; 9 positions agree with TRBD2. CDR1 is SGHVS, CDR2 FQNEAQ, per germline. This CDR3 is built from 16 residues. V gave up 7 bases and J gave up 3 bases; unmatched junction bases: 10. CDR3 in DNA: TGTGCCAGCACCCAATCTAGCGGGACTAACTACAATGAGCAGTTCTTC. Its translation is CASTQSSGTNYNEQFF.

This clonotype was picked up a small number of times. This sequence joins TRBV20-1 and TRBJ2-3, with TRBD2 matching over 10 bases. With 0 bases clipped from V and 5 bases from J, the junction kept 8 bases outside the gene matches. The CDR3 runs 16 residues. Germline CDR1 and CDR2: DFQATT and SNEGSKA (reference sequence). CDR3 protein: CSARDRTSGAVDTQYF. The CDR3 DNA reads TGCAGTGCTAGAGATCGTACTAGCGGGGCCGTAGATACGCAGTATTTT.

J is TRBJ1-6 and V is TRBV7-9; D is ambiguous. With 2 bases removed from V and 6 bases from J, the gap between germline ends came to 14 bases. This CDR3 is built from 16 residues. Germline V CDR1 and CDR2: SEHNR, FQNEAQ (reference sequence). CDR3 sequence reads: CASSLNLGSPNSPLHF. In DNA form, the CDR3 reads TGTGCCAGCAGCTTAAATCTGGGCAGCCCTAATTCACCCCTCCACTTT.

This clonotype was seen more than once but under ten times. The chain is built from TRBV10-3 and TRBJ2-1; the D call may be TRBD1 or TRBD2 (6 bases each). Per the germline V gene, CDR1 is ENHRY and CDR2 is SYGVKD. V lost 10 bases and J 6 bases, leaving 22 bases between the germline ends. The CDR3 is 15 residues long. The CDR3 region is CATNPTGAIVNEQFF. In DNA form, the CDR3 reads TGTGCCACCAACCCTACGGGGGCGATTGTCAATGAGCAGTTCTTC.

The V and J genes are TRBV20-1 and TRBJ2-1; no clear D gene. The CDR3 covers 17 residues. Germline loops: CDR1 DFQATT, CDR2 SNEGSKA (reference sequence). V lost 0 bases and J 6 bases, leaving 21 bases between the germline ends. The CDR3 loop is CSARDHRGAPQTNEQFF. For the CDR3, the DNA is TGCAGTGCTAGAGATCATCGCGGAGCCCCCCAGACCAATGAGCAGTTCTTC.

This clonotype has at least ten counts. The rearrangement joins TRBV28 to TRBJ1-6, with 9 positions matching TRBD1. The V gene end was trimmed by 3 bases and the J gene end by 7 bases; junction bases not matched to a gene: 4. The CDR3 length is 15 residues. Germline assignment: CDR1 MDHEN and CDR2 SYDVKM. The CDR3 here is CASSFWDRVNSPLHF. The CDR3, as DNA: TGTGCCAGCAGTTTTTGGGACAGGGTAAATTCACCCCTCCACTTT.

V gene TRBV5-4 combines with J gene TRBJ2-1; 9 positions match TRBD1. V shed 4 bases and J 9 bases; nucleotides not matched to a gene: 8. This CDR3 is 14 amino acids long. CDR1 is SGHNT and CDR2 is YYREEE in the germline V gene (reference sequence). CDR3 region: CASSVGQGVGEQFF. The CDR3 bases are TGTGCCAGCAGCGTGGGACAGGGAGTGGGTGAGCAGTTCTTC. Complete variable domain (other parts from reference TRBV5-4 and TRBJ2-1): ETGVTQSPTHLIKTRGQQVTLRCSSQSGHNTVSWYQQALGQGPQFIFQYYREEENGRGNFPPRFSGLQFPNYSSELNVNALELDDSALYLCASSVGQGVGEQFFGPGTRLTVL.

Worth noting for this clonotype: One end of the junction is discordant with germline, which a read error may explain. The gene calls are TRBV11-2 and TRBJ1-1; D remains unclear. Germline V CDR1 and CDR2: SGHAT, FQNNGV. The CDR3 length is 12 residues. Written as DNA, the CDR3 is TGTGCCAGCAGCTTAGACCCTCCAGACGGTAGCTTT. It translates to CASSLDPPDGSF.

J is TRBJ2-1 and V is TRBV11-2, with D unresolved. This CDR3 has 13 amino acids. Germline V gene lookup returns CDR1 SGHAT and CDR2 FQNNGV. V was trimmed by 3 bases and J by 7 bases, leaving 10 bases between them. The CDR3 protein is CASSFQGPNEQFF. In nucleotides, the CDR3 is TGTGCCAGCAGCTTCCAAGGCCCGAATGAGCAGTTCTTC.

This clonotype was recorded a few times. The genes are TRBV7-2 and TRBJ2-1; the D is unclear. CDR1 and CDR2 from the germline V gene are SGHTA and FQGNSA. The V and J ends lost 2 bases and 7 bases respectively, with 9 bases between them. There are 13 residues in the CDR3. Here the CDR3 DNA reads TGTGCCAGCAGCTTAAATTTGGAGAATGAGCAGTTCTTC. It translates to CASSLNLENEQFF.

The sample holds many counts of this clonotype. The gene calls are TRBV7-2 and TRBJ2-7; TRBD1 matches at 8 bases. The CDR3 runs to 16 residues. J gave up 1 base and V 3 bases, and 8 bases lay outside the gene matches. The germline CDR1 and CDR2 sequences are SGHTA and FQGNSA. The CDR3 DNA follows: TGTGCCAGCAGCTTCCCTGCCGGACAGGGATCCTACGAGCAGTACTTC. Translating gives CASSFPAGQGSYEQYF. Together with reference TRBV7-2 and TRBJ2-7, the CDR3 gives the full variable domain: GAGVSQSPSNKVTEKGKDVELRCDPISGHTALYWYRQSLGQGLEFLIYFQGNSAPDKSGLPSDRFSAERTGGSVSTLTIQRTQQEDSAVYLCASSFPAGQGSYEQYFGPGTRLTVT.

In its sample, this clonotype was seen many times. V gene TRBV12-3 or TRBV12-4 combines with J gene TRBJ2-3; tentative D call: TRBD1 (5 bases). The CDR3 extends over 11 amino acids. Trimming removed 5 bases from V and 9 bases from J, with 9 bases in between. CDR3 in DNA: TGTGCCAGCAGTGAGGACATAACGCAGTATTTT. Residues: CASSEDITQYF.

Ten or more counts support this clonotype. The rearrangement joins TRBV7-8 to TRBJ2-5, with 8 bases lining up with TRBD2. The CDR3 has 13 amino acids. Trimming at V came to 5 bases and at J to 7 bases, leaving 6 bases not matched to a gene. Germline V gives CDR1 SGHVS, CDR2 FQNEAQ. The CDR3 DNA is TGTGCCAGCAGCGAAGCCACTAGCGGGACCCAGTACTTC. The encoded protein is CASSEATSGTQYF.

This clonotype was seen more than once but under ten times. V gene TRBV7-6 combines with J gene TRBJ1-4, with D perhaps matching TRBD1 (5 bases). Trimming pared 5 bases from V and 4 bases from J, leaving 20 bases between. Germline CDR1 and CDR2: SGHVS and FNYEAQ. The CDR3 consists of 17 residues. This CDR3 is CASSHGSGGFDNEKLFF. DNA for the CDR3: TGTGCCAGCAGCCACGGGTCTGGGGGGTTTGATAATGAAAAACTGTTTTTT.

This clonotype was recorded a few times. The chain couples TRBV10-3 to TRBJ2-2; possible D gene TRBD2, 6 bases. Germline V gene data show CDR1 as ENHRY and CDR2 as SYGVKD. The length of the CDR3 is 17 residues. Trimming removed 9 bases from V and 6 bases from J, with 26 bases in between. The CDR3 sequence is CAILRGRSGGLSGELFF. In DNA form, the CDR3 reads TGTGCCATACTGCGGGGAAGGTCCGGGGGACTTTCCGGGGAGCTGTTTTTT.

The rearrangement links TRBV18 to TRBJ2-2; no firm D call. With 2 bases removed from V and 6 bases from J, the gap between germline ends came to 16 bases. The CDR3 spans 16 residues. The V gene's germline CDR1 is KGHSH and CDR2 LQKENI. DNA of the CDR3: TGTGCCAGCTCACCAAATATGACGCCGGGTGCCGGGGAGCTGTTTTTT. Amino acid sequence: CASSPNMTPGAGELFF.

V usage is TRBV7-2 and J usage is TRBJ1-3; 8 positions agree with TRBD1. The CDR3 runs 13 residues. Germline V CDR1 and CDR2: SGHTA, FQGNSA. The junction had 5 bases not matched to a gene; V was cut back by 6 bases and J by 7 bases. The CDR3 region is CASRGTGSNTIYF. CDR3 bases: TGTGCCAGCAGGGGGACAGGTTCTAACACCATATATTTT.

This clonotype appeared a single time. V and J are TRBV18 and TRBJ2-1; no clear D. Trimming shortened V by 3 bases and J by 5 bases, and 17 bases separated the two germline ends. This CDR3 spans 16 amino acids. Germline V gene data show CDR1 as KGHSH and CDR2 as LQKENI. CDR3 in amino acids: CASSPERLGWNNEQFF. CDR3 in DNA: TGTGCCAGCTCACCCGAGAGGCTTGGCTGGAACAATGAGCAGTTCTTC. Variable domain in full (rest from reference TRBV18 and TRBJ2-1): NAGVMQNPRHLVRRRGQEARLRCSPMKGHSHVYWYRQLPEEGLKFMVYLQKENIIDESGMPKERFSAEFPKEGPSILRIQQVVRGDSAAYFCASSPERLGWNNEQFFGPGTRLTVL.

J is TRBJ1-2 and V is TRBV19, with D unresolved. CDR1 LNHDA and CDR2 SQIVND come from the germline V gene (reference sequence). This CDR3 region has 13 residues. Trimming pared 5 bases from V and 5 bases from J, leaving 12 bases between. The CDR3 loop is CASSQTGLYGYTF. In nucleotides, the CDR3 is TGTGCCAGTAGTCAGACCGGACTATATGGCTACACCTTC.

This clonotype was counted between two and nine times. The V call is TRBV6-1, the J call TRBJ2-6; D unresolved. V dropped 6 bases and J dropped 0 bases, with 9 bases sitting between them. The CDR3 extends over 15 amino acids. CDR1 is MNHNS and CDR2 is SASEGT in the germline V gene. The CDR3 is CASSDETSGANVLTF. CDR3 bases: TGTGCCAGCAGCGACGAGACCTCTGGGGCCAACGTCCTGACTTTC.

V usage is TRBV11-2 and J usage is TRBJ1-6; D is unresolved. V lost 5 bases and J 7 bases, leaving 9 bases between the germline ends. This CDR3 comprises 13 residues. Germline V CDR1 and CDR2: SGHAT, FQNNGV. CDR3 region: CASSPQNNSPLHF. The DNA of the CDR3 is TGTGCCAGCAGCCCACAGAACAATTCACCCCTCCACTTT.